One sample yielded the 27 T cell receptor beta chains listed below, sequenced in a study of blood T cell repertoires in COVID-19. Profiling relied on immunoSEQ multiplex PCR, and the TCRdb table lists in-frame clones only, not all of them. Of about 220,000 clones in the sample, 84% were seen once. Sequences were obtained from peripheral blood. All receptors derive from a woman aged 30 to 39 who had recovered from COVID-19.

The gene calls are TRBV5-4 and TRBJ2-1; the match to TRBD2 covers 9 bases. This CDR3 region has 16 residues. V lost 2 bases, J lost 9 bases, and 12 bases stayed unmatched. The germline CDR1 and CDR2 sequences are SGHNT and YYREEE (reference sequence). The CDR3: CASSFGGRARDSEQFF. CDR3 DNA: TGTGCCAGCAGCTTTGGCGGGAGGGCCCGGGATAGTGAGCAGTTCTTC.

The chain links TRBV15 to TRBJ1-4; the match to TRBD1 covers 10 bases. V was clipped by 0 bases and J by 8 bases; unmatched bases: 9. Per the germline V gene, CDR1 is LNHNV and CDR2 is YYDKDF (reference sequence). There are 17 residues in the CDR3. The CDR3 protein is CATSRDKRGTGVEKLFF. CDR3 bases: TGTGCCACCAGCAGAGATAAGAGGGGGACAGGGGTAGAAAAACTGTTTTTT.

The chain links TRBV6-5 to TRBJ2-1, with 9 nucleotides matching TRBD2. Germline V gives CDR1 MNHEY, CDR2 SVGAGI. The V and J ends lost 2 bases and 4 bases, in that order; junction bases with no gene match: 3. The CDR3 runs 15 residues. The CDR3 here is CASSYGREGYNEQFF. CDR3 sequence (DNA): TGTGCCAGCAGTTACGGGCGGGAGGGATACAATGAGCAGTTCTTC.

The chain employs TRBV18 and TRBJ2-4; TRBD1 is a possible D gene (8 bases). This CDR3 comprises 15 residues. The germline V and J ends were trimmed by 2 bases and 9 bases, with 17 bases remaining between them. The V gene's germline CDR1 is KGHSH and CDR2 LQKENI. The CDR3 bases are TGTGCCAGCTCACCAGGGGGGGACAGGCTGGGCATTCAGTACTTC. It translates to CASSPGGDRLGIQYF.

In its sample, this clone was seen once. The chain carries TRBV24-1 and TRBJ2-1, with 9 positions matching TRBD2. V was pared by 4 bases and J by 6 bases, with 6 bases of the junction left unmatched. This CDR3 comprises 15 residues. The germline V gene encodes CDR1 KGHDR and CDR2 SFDVKD. The CDR3 here is CATSDWTSATNEQFF. The CDR3 DNA reads as TGTGCCACCAGTGACTGGACTAGCGCGACCAATGAGCAGTTCTTC.

The CDR3 nucleotides are TGTGCCAGCAGCTTAGGACAGGGTGTTGGAGAGACCCAGTACTTC. Residues: CASSLGQGVGETQYF. This sequence joins TRBV7-6 and TRBJ2-5; 7 bases align to TRBD1. Trimming cost V 1 base and J 4 bases; bases outside gene matches: 6. Germline loops: CDR1 SGHVS, CDR2 FNYEAQ. The CDR3 runs 15 residues.

This rearrangement joins TRBV10-1 to TRBJ2-2, with D unresolved. The CDR3 spans 14 residues. The V and J ends lost 2 bases and 6 bases respectively, with 10 bases between them. CDR1 and CDR2 (germline): WNHNN, SYGVQD (reference sequence). CDR3 residues: CASSEDNEAGELFF. In DNA, the CDR3 is TGCGCCAGCAGTGAGGATAATGAGGCCGGGGAGCTGTTTTTT.

In DNA form, the CDR3 reads TGTGCCAGCAGCTTGTCGACAGGATATAGCACAGATACGCAGTATTTT. Translating it yields CASSLSTGYSTDTQYF. This chain uses TRBV11-1 with TRBJ2-3; D is perhaps TRBD1 (6 bases). Trimming took off 3 bases at V and 0 bases at J, with 13 bases between the two ends. Germline CDR1 is SGHAT and CDR2 is FQDESV (reference sequence). CDR3 length equals 16 residues.

The chain carries TRBV28 and TRBJ2-5; the match to TRBD1 covers 11 bases. Trimming removed 5 bases from V and 4 bases from J; junction bases left unmatched: 9. The CDR3 spans 16 residues. Germline lookup yields CDR1 MDHEN and CDR2 SYDVKM. CDR3 protein: CASSPLGQGARETQYF. The DNA for the CDR3 is TGTGCCAGCAGTCCCCTCGGACAGGGGGCCCGAGAGACCCAGTACTTC. Full variable domain (remainder filled in from reference TRBV28 and TRBJ2-5): DVKVTQSSRYLVKRTGEKVFLECVQDMDHENMFWYRQDPGLGLRLIYFSYDVKMKEKGDIPEGYSVSREKKERFSLILESASTNQTSMYLCASSPLGQGARETQYFGPGTRLLVL.

CDR3 region: CASSVLAGVETQYF. CDR3 coding DNA: TGTGCCAGCAGTGTACTAGCGGGAGTAGAGACCCAGTACTTC. V gene TRBV2 combines with J gene TRBJ2-5; 11 positions agree with TRBD2. From germline, CDR1 is SNHLY and CDR2 FYNNEI. The CDR3 runs to 14 residues. Trimming at V came to 4 bases and at J to 4 bases, leaving 2 bases not matched to a gene. Based on the CDR3 plus reference TRBV2 and TRBJ2-5, the full variable domain is EPEVTQTPSHQVTQMGQEVILRCVPISNHLYFYWYRQILGQKVEFLVSFYNNEISEKSEIFDDQFSVERPDGSNFTLKIRSTKLEDSAMYFCASSVLAGVETQYFGPGTRLLVL.

This clone was observed a few times. The chain recombines TRBV6-5 with TRBJ2-7, with 12 positions matching TRBD1. The CDR3 covers 15 residues. With 2 bases clipped from V and 3 bases from J, the junction kept 2 bases outside the gene matches. Germline V CDR1 and CDR2: MNHEY, SVGAGI. DNA of the CDR3: TGTGCCAGCAGTTACGGGACAGGGGGCTTCTACGAGCAGTACTTC. As protein: CASSYGTGGFYEQYF.

This chain links TRBV28 with TRBJ2-1; D is ambiguous. V was trimmed by 7 bases and J by 5 bases, leaving 6 bases between them. The CDR3 has 11 amino acids. Per the germline V gene, CDR1 is MDHEN and CDR2 is SYDVKM. The CDR3 DNA reads TGTGCCAGCAAACAAAACAATGAGCAGTTCTTC. As protein: CASKQNNEQFF.

J is TRBJ1-1 and V is TRBV11-2; 7 bases fit TRBD1. J gave up 2 bases and V 5 bases, and 11 bases lay outside the gene matches. The CDR3 extends over 16 amino acids. Germline assignment: CDR1 SGHAT and CDR2 FQNNGV. In DNA, the CDR3 is TGTGCCAGCAGCAGTCGGGACAGACTACCTAACACTGAAGCTTTCTTT. It translates to CASSSRDRLPNTEAFF. The variable domain in full, with the rest retrieved from reference TRBV11-2 and TRBJ1-1, is EAGVAQSPRYKIIEKRQSVAFWCNPISGHATLYWYQQILGQGPKLLIQFQNNGVVDDSQLPKDRFSAERLKGVDSTLKIQPAKLEDSAVYLCASSSRDRLPNTEAFFGQGTRLTVV.

The rearrangement links TRBV6-2 or TRBV6-3 to TRBJ2-7; D is undetermined. CDR3 length: 12 amino acids. Trimming shortened V by 5 bases and J by 3 bases, and 8 bases separated the two germline ends. Germline V gene data show CDR1 as MNHEY and CDR2 as SVGEGT. In DNA, the CDR3 is TGTGCCAGCAGTGAGACTGGCTACGAGCAGTACTTC. Amino acid sequence: CASSETGYEQYF.

The rearrangement joins TRBV19 to TRBJ1-2; D is unresolved. CDR1 LNHDA and CDR2 SQIVND come from the germline V gene (reference sequence). The V end was cut by 4 bases, the J end by 0 bases, with 18 bases between. The CDR3 has 17 amino acids. CDR3 region: CASSTGTAGTANYGYTF. Here the CDR3 DNA reads TGTGCCAGTAGTACCGGAACGGCAGGCACAGCTAACTATGGCTACACCTTC.

This clone appeared a few times. The chain is built from TRBV2 and TRBJ1-5, with 10 bases lining up with TRBD1. Germline V lookup: CDR1 SNHLY, CDR2 FYNNEI. J was trimmed by 5 bases and V by 7 bases; bases with no gene match: 5. The CDR3 loop spans 14 amino acids. The CDR3 coding sequence is TGTGCCAGCAAATGGACAGGGGGAGATCAGCCCCAGCATTTT. It translates to CASKWTGGDQPQHF.

The chain couples TRBV7-6 to TRBJ2-7, with TRBD2 matching over 11 bases. The CDR3 consists of 15 residues. V trimming: 5 bases; J trimming: 5 bases; junction bases outside the gene matches: 8. Looked up from germline, CDR1 is SGHVS and CDR2 is FNYEAQ. The CDR3 DNA reads as TGTGCCAGCAGCATGCCTAGCGGGAGGTCCGACGAGCAGTACTTC. This codes for CASSMPSGRSDEQYF. The full variable domain, its missing parts supplied by reference TRBV7-6 and TRBJ2-7, is GAGVSQSPRYKVTKRGQDVALRCDPISGHVSLYWYRQALGQGPEFLTYFNYEAQQDKSGLPNDRFSAERPEGSISTLTIQRTEQRDSAMYRCASSMPSGRSDEQYFGPGTRLTVT.

The chain joins TRBV4-1 to TRBJ2-5, with a possible D match to TRBD1 (6 bases). CDR3 size: 12 residues. CDR1 and CDR2 (germline): MGHRA, YSYEKL. V shed 4 bases and J shed 5 bases, with 8 bases lying between them. In nucleotides, the CDR3 is TGCGCCAGCAGCCGCGACAGGGAGACCCAGTACTTC. This encodes CASSRDRETQYF.

This clone was observed a single time. The chain uses TRBV28 and TRBJ2-7; weak D call: TRBD1 (6 bases). The V end lost 2 bases, the J end lost 3 bases, and 8 bases lay between the germline ends. Germline V gene lookup returns CDR1 MDHEN and CDR2 SYDVKM. The CDR3 length is 13 residues. The DNA for the CDR3 is TGTGCCAGCAGTTTAACAGGGCACTACGAGCAGTACTTC. This codes for CASSLTGHYEQYF.

DNA for the CDR3: TGTGCCTGGAGCGACCGGACAGGGATAGGCACAGATACGCAGTATTTT. It is translated as CAWSDRTGIGTDTQYF. This chain links TRBV30 with TRBJ2-3; 8 positions match TRBD1. Germline V gene lookup returns CDR1 GTSNPN and CDR2 SVGIG (reference sequence). The CDR3 extends over 16 amino acids. V was clipped by 3 bases and J by 1 base; unmatched bases: 9.

V and J are TRBV7-9 and TRBJ2-5, with D hard to call. V lost 2 bases, J lost 1 base, and 8 bases lay in between. CDR1 SEHNR and CDR2 FQNEAQ come from the germline V gene (reference sequence). The CDR3 has 14 amino acids. CDR3: CASSLSFGQETQYF. CDR3 DNA sequence: TGTGCCAGCAGCTTATCGTTCGGCCAAGAGACCCAGTACTTC.

The chain couples TRBV12-5 to TRBJ2-1; D uncertain. The CDR3 is made up of 12 amino acids. Trimming removed 7 bases at V and 7 bases at J, with 11 bases between. Germline loops: CDR1 LGHNT, CDR2 FRNRAP. CDR3 in DNA: TGTGCTAGTGCCGGCGGTTGGAATGAGCAGTTCTTC. The encoded protein is CASAGGWNEQFF.

The rearrangement links TRBV23-1 to TRBJ2-1, with D possibly being TRBD1 (6 bases). TRBV23-1 is marked as an open reading frame, function uncertain. Trimming stripped 6 bases from V and 2 bases from J, with 11 bases between. The CDR3 is 14 residues long. CDR3 residues: CASRRTATYNEQFF. CDR3 coding DNA: TGCGCCAGCAGACGGACAGCAACCTACAATGAGCAGTTCTTC.

The chain combines TRBV24-1 with TRBJ2-1; D is perhaps TRBD1 (6 bases). There are 13 residues in the CDR3. V gave up 1 base and J gave up 11 bases, with 11 bases separating them. From germline, CDR1 is KGHDR and CDR2 SFDVKD. DNA of the CDR3: TGTGCCACCAGTGATTTTGAACAGGGTAAGCAGTTCTTC. Residues: CATSDFEQGKQFF.

The sample holds one count of this clone. V gene TRBV4-1 combines with J gene TRBJ2-2, with D perhaps matching TRBD1 (6 bases). V was shortened by 1 base and J by 4 bases, with 10 bases between the two germline ends. From germline, CDR1 is MGHRA and CDR2 YSYEKL. The CDR3 is 15 residues long. Here the CDR3 DNA reads TGCGCCAGCAGCCAAGCGGACAGCCTCACCGGGGAGCTGTTTTTT. Encoded protein: CASSQADSLTGELFF.

The chain is built from TRBV7-9 and TRBJ2-1, with a tentative D call TRBD2 (7 bases). Germline-derived CDR1 and CDR2 are SEHNR and FQNEAQ (reference sequence). CDR3 length equals 19 residues. V was pared by 6 bases and J by 8 bases, with 32 bases between. The CDR3, as DNA: TGTGCCAGCAGGGGGGAGGGGGAACTCGCAGCTTCTTTTACCCATGAGCAGTTCTTC. Protein product: CASRGEGELAASFTHEQFF.

This clone appeared a single time. The chain employs TRBV19 and TRBJ1-1, with D unresolved. CDR3 length: 13 amino acids. Per the germline V gene, CDR1 is LNHDA and CDR2 is SQIVND (reference sequence). V dropped 4 bases and J dropped 0 bases, with 6 bases sitting between them. The CDR3 spells CASSSQMNTEAFF. CDR3 sequence (DNA): TGTGCCAGTAGTAGCCAGATGAACACTGAAGCTTTCTTT.